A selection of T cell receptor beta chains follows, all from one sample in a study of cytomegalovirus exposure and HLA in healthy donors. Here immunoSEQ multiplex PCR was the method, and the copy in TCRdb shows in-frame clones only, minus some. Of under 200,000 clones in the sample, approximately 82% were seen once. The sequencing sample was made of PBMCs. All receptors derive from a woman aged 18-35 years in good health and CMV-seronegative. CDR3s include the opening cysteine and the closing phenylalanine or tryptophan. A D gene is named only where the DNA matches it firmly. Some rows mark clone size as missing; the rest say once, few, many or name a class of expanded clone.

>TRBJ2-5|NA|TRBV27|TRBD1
CASNSLPPGQGQETQYF
TGTGCCAGCAACTCACTTCCCCCGGGACAGGGTCAAGAGACCCAGTACTTC
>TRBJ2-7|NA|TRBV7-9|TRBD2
CASSLPILAGYNEQYF
TGTGCCAGCAGTTTACCCATACTAGCGGGATACAACGAGCAGTACTTC
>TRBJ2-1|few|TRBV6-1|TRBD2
CASRELGGRGVNEQFF
TGTGCCAGCAGGGAATTGGGGGGGAGAGGTGTGAATGAGCAGTTCTTC
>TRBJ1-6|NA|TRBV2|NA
CASRTDSENSPLHF
TGTGCCAGCAGAACCGACAGTGAGAATTCACCCCTCCACTTT
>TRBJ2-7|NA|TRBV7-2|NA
CASSFSGYEQYF
TGTGCCAGCAGCTTTAGCGGTTACGAGCAGTACTTC
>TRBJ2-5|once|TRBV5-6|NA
CASSLASGAMETQYF
TGTGCCAGCAGCTTGGCGTCAGGGGCGATGGAGACCCAGTACTTC
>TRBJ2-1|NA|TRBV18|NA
CASSPTQYNEQFF
TGTGCCAGCTCACCAACCCAGTACAATGAGCAGTTCTTC
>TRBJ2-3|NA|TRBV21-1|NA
CASSKGKGQGPDTQYF
TGTGCCAGCAGCAAAGGGAAGGGACAGGGTCCCGATACGCAGTATTTT
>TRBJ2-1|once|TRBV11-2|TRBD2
CASSLDLSGRTEQFF
TGTGCCAGCAGCTTAGATCTTAGCGGGAGGACTGAGCAGTTCTTC
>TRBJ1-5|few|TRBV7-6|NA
CASSFAKNQPQHF
TGTGCCAGCAGCTTCGCGAAAAATCAGCCCCAGCATTTT
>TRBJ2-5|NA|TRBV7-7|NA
CASSLQAQGGETQYF
TGTGCTAGCAGCTTACAGGCCCAAGGGGGAGAGACCCAGTACTTC
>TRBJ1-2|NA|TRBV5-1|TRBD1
CASSWDPGTGNGYTF
TGCGCCAGCTCCTGGGACCCCGGGACAGGGAATGGCTACACCTTC